What follows are 16 T cell receptor beta chains derived from one specimen sequenced in a study of shared clonotypes between healthy human individuals (dated by TCRdb to 2020 to 2022). Library preparation employed the immunoSEQ multiplex PCR assay. TCRdb retrieved this table from immuneACCESS and kept in-frame rearrangements only. Not all clones are present; in checked studies, unresolved V genes account for under half, and no reason is known for the remainder. For this sample there are about 450,000 clones; around 75% appear just once. Around 13% of the sample is held by the ten biggest clonotypes. The sequencing input was PBMCs. The receptors originated from a woman aged 40 to 50 in good health. Some clones in this sample may be carry-over from other donors' samples.

This clone was seen a few times. J is TRBJ2-2 and V is TRBV11-2, with 9 bases matching TRBD2. Germline lookup yields CDR1 SGHAT and CDR2 FQNNGV. The CDR3 spans 17 residues. V lost 2 bases and J lost 5; bases outside the gene matches: 9. CDR3 region: CASSLFSGSRVTGELFF. The CDR3 coding sequence is TGTGCCAGCAGCTTATTTAGCGGGAGTCGAGTTACCGGGGAGCTGTTTTTT.

The chain couples TRBV28 to TRBJ2-3, with D possibly being TRBD1 (6 bases). The CDR3 runs to 12 residues. Germline assignment: CDR1 MDHEN and CDR2 SYDVKM. Trimming shortened V by 6 bases and J by 8 bases, and 12 bases separated the two germline ends. CDR3 coding DNA: TGTGCCAGCAGGGGGACAAGGATTACGCAGTATTTT. Its translation is CASRGTRITQYF. Filled out from reference TRBV28 and TRBJ2-3, the complete variable domain reads DVKVTQSSRYLVKRTGEKVFLECVQDMDHENMFWYRQDPGLGLRLIYFSYDVKMKEKGDIPEGYSVSREKKERFSLILESASTNQTSMYLCASRGTRITQYFGPGTRLTVL.

As regards this clone: Other DNA variants within this sample encode the same CDR3. The chain carries TRBV6-1 and TRBJ1-2, with D uncertain. The V and J ends lost 5 bases and 2 bases respectively, with 3 bases between them. There are 11 residues in the CDR3. Germline CDR1 and CDR2: MNHNS and SASEGT. CDR3 coding DNA: TGTGCCAGCAGTTTAAACTATGGCTACACCTTC. Translated: CASSLNYGYTF.

On this clone: This could be a read error, since a much larger clone is one nucleotide away. V gene TRBV9 combines with J gene TRBJ2-1, with TRBD2 matching over 8 bases. Germline CDR1 reads SGDLS; CDR2 reads YYNGEE. V was pared by 0 bases and J by 5 bases, with 4 bases of the junction left unmatched. The CDR3 is made up of 15 amino acids. CDR3 in DNA: TGTGCCAGCAGCGTAGCGGGAGGGCCCCACAATGAGCAGTTCTTC. Protein sequence: CASSVAGGPHNEQFF. The full variable domain, in which reference TRBV9 and TRBJ2-1 provide the parts outside the CDR3, is DSGVTQTPKHLITATGQRVTLRCSPRSGDLSVYWYQQSLDQGLQFLIQYYNGEERAKGNILERFSAQQFPDLHSELNLSSLELGDSALYFCASSVAGGPHNEQFFGPGTRLTVL.

The chain is built from TRBV30 and TRBJ1-2; D unclear. CDR3 length: 11 amino acids. Germline V gene data show CDR1 as GTSNPN and CDR2 as SVGIG (reference sequence). Trimming shortened V by 2 bases and J by 7 bases, and 8 bases separated the two germline ends. DNA of the CDR3: TGTGCCTGGAGTAATTCGCTTGGCTACACCTTC. Protein sequence: CAWSNSLGYTF.

The CDR3 sequence: CASSKGSRGLPTEAFF. The CDR3 DNA reads as TGTGCCAGCAGCAAAGGTAGCAGGGGTCTCCCCACTGAAGCTTTCTTT. The chain couples TRBV21-1 to TRBJ1-1; the D call TRBD1 from the table was never checked on the DNA. TRBV21-1 is recorded as a pseudogene. The CDR3 runs to 16 residues.

CDR3 amino acids: CASSLAANSGANVLTF. In nucleotides, the CDR3 is TGTGCCAGCAGCTTGGCGGCCAACTCTGGGGCCAACGTCCTGACTTTC. This chain links TRBV5-4 with TRBJ2-6; D is undetermined. Germline-derived CDR1 and CDR2 are SGHNT and YYREEE (reference sequence). This CDR3 is built from 16 residues. Deletions cut 0 bases from V and 0 bases from J, with 7 bases between.

This chain uses TRBV6-1 with TRBJ1-1; 10 bases are a match to TRBD1. The CDR3 is 14 amino acids. Germline V gene sequence: CDR1 MNHNS, CDR2 SASEGT. V dropped 11 bases and J dropped 0; count of bases not matched to a gene: 6. CDR3 region: CAVGTGVLNTEAFF. DNA of the CDR3: TGTGCCGTAGGGACAGGGGTTTTGAACACTGAAGCTTTCTTT.

V usage is TRBV12-2 and J usage is TRBJ2-7; the table gives TRBD2 as D, unverified against the DNA. TRBV12-2 is a pseudogene locus. The length of the CDR3 is 14 residues. This CDR3 reads CASLLAGGTYEQYF. The DNA of the CDR3 is TGTGCAAGTCTCCTAGCGGGAGGAACCTACGAGCAGTACTTC.

This chain uses TRBV7-2 with TRBJ2-7; D might be TRBD2 (5 bases). The V end lost 5 bases, the J end lost 2 bases, and 13 bases lay between the germline ends. This CDR3 region has 14 residues. The germline V gene encodes CDR1 SGHTA and CDR2 FQGNSA. The CDR3 DNA follows: TGTGCCAGCAGCACTCAGGACTTCCCCTACGAGCAGTACTTC. Protein: CASSTQDFPYEQYF.

The chain uses TRBV19 and TRBJ1-4; tentative D call: TRBD1 (5 bases). Germline CDR1 LNHDA, CDR2 SQIVND (reference sequence). The length of the CDR3 is 13 residues. Deletions cut 11 bases from V and 5 bases from J, with 15 bases between. The CDR3 region has the DNA TGTGCCGCTAACCGGGGACGGAATGAAAAACTGTTTTTT. Residues: CAANRGRNEKLFF. The whole variable domain, remainder taken from reference TRBV19 and TRBJ1-4, is DGGITQSPKYLFRKEGQNVTLSCEQNLNHDAMYWYRQDPGQGLRLIYYSQIVNDFQKGDIAEGYSVSREKKESFPLTVTSAQKNPTAFYLCAANRGRNEKLFFGSGTQLSVL.

The chain links TRBV7-9 to TRBJ1-2; 12 positions agree with TRBD1. J was trimmed by 5 bases and V by 4 bases; bases with no gene match: 17. Germline loops: CDR1 SEHNR, CDR2 FQNEAQ (reference sequence). The CDR3 extends over 19 amino acids. The CDR3 spells CASSYLGTGGANFNYGYTF. The CDR3 bases are TGTGCCAGCAGCTACCTTGGGACAGGGGGCGCGAACTTCAATTATGGCTACACCTTC.

CDR3 in DNA: TGTGCCAGCAGCTTAATCAGGGGGAGGGGTGAGCAGTACTTC. Its protein product is CASSLIRGRGEQYF. V usage is TRBV7-3 and J usage is TRBJ2-7; possibly TRBD1 or TRBD2 for D (7 bases each). V was trimmed by 1 base and J by 7 bases, leaving 14 bases between them. In germline, CDR1 is SGHTA, CDR2 FQGTGA. The CDR3 is made up of 14 amino acids. Full variable domain (remainder filled in from reference TRBV7-3 and TRBJ2-7): GAGVSQTPSNKVTEKGKYVELRCDPISGHTALYWYRQSLGQGPEFLIYFQGTGAADDSGLPNDRFFAVRPEGSVSTLKIQRTERGDSAVYLCASSLIRGRGEQYFGPGTRLTVT.

This chain links TRBV19 with TRBJ2-3; TRBD1 is a possible D gene (6 bases). This CDR3 has 12 amino acids. Germline CDR1 reads LNHDA; CDR2 reads SQIVND (reference sequence). Trimming took off 11 bases at V and 5 bases at J, with 14 bases between the two ends. In DNA form, the CDR3 reads TGTGCCGTCTCAGGGGTGGGAGATACGCAGTATTTT. Residues: CAVSGVGDTQYF. The full variable domain, with the rest looked up from reference TRBV19 and TRBJ2-3, is DGGITQSPKYLFRKEGQNVTLSCEQNLNHDAMYWYRQDPGQGLRLIYYSQIVNDFQKGDIAEGYSVSREKKESFPLTVTSAQKNPTAFYLCAVSGVGDTQYFGPGTRLTVL.

The rearrangement uses TRBV29-1 and TRBJ2-3; D call uncertain. Trimming took 6 bases from V and 1 from J, leaving 11 bases between them. This CDR3 region has 13 residues. Germline-derived CDR1 and CDR2 are SQVTM and ANQGSEA. The CDR3 loop is CSVRTSGTDTQYF. As DNA, the CDR3 is TGCAGCGTCCGGACCTCTGGCACAGATACGCAGTATTTT.

The rearrangement joins TRBV10-2 to TRBJ2-2; TRBD1 aligns across 10 bases. Looked up from germline, CDR1 is WSHSY and CDR2 is SAAADI. This CDR3 is 16 amino acids long. The ends lost 7 bases at V and 6 bases at J; junction bases unmatched: 11. The CDR3 spells CASNVGRDRGSGELFF. As DNA, the CDR3 is TGCGCCAGCAATGTAGGCCGGGACAGGGGATCCGGGGAGCTGTTTTTT.